The clone carrying this T cell receptor (beta chain) was seen many times. Its target is unknown. This sample is part of a study of naive and memory T cell subsets. Regarding the study as a whole: There was no ground truth to check naive and memory subset results.

Two oligonucleotides, mixed equimolar, formed the beta constant-region primer covering TRBC1 and TRBC2. TCRdb recomputed calls from the UMI-ligation and nested PCR reads with MiXCR, one row per CDR3 protein. The table lists under 100,000 distinct CDR3 sequences, 6% to 7.5% of them singletons. The CDR3 sequence is 17 residues long. Trimming shortened V by 2 bases and J by 0 bases, and 14 bases separated the two germline ends. The germline gives CDR1 SGHNT, CDR2 YENEEA. The specimen sequenced was central memory CD4+ T cells from blood. The sequence came from a human donor in good health. This chain links TRBV11-3 with TRBJ1-5, with D unclear. The CDR3 sequence is CASSLNGREYSNQPQHF. The CDR3 DNA sequence: TGTGCCAGCAGCTTAAATGGACGGGAGTATAGCAATCAGCCCCAGCATTTT.